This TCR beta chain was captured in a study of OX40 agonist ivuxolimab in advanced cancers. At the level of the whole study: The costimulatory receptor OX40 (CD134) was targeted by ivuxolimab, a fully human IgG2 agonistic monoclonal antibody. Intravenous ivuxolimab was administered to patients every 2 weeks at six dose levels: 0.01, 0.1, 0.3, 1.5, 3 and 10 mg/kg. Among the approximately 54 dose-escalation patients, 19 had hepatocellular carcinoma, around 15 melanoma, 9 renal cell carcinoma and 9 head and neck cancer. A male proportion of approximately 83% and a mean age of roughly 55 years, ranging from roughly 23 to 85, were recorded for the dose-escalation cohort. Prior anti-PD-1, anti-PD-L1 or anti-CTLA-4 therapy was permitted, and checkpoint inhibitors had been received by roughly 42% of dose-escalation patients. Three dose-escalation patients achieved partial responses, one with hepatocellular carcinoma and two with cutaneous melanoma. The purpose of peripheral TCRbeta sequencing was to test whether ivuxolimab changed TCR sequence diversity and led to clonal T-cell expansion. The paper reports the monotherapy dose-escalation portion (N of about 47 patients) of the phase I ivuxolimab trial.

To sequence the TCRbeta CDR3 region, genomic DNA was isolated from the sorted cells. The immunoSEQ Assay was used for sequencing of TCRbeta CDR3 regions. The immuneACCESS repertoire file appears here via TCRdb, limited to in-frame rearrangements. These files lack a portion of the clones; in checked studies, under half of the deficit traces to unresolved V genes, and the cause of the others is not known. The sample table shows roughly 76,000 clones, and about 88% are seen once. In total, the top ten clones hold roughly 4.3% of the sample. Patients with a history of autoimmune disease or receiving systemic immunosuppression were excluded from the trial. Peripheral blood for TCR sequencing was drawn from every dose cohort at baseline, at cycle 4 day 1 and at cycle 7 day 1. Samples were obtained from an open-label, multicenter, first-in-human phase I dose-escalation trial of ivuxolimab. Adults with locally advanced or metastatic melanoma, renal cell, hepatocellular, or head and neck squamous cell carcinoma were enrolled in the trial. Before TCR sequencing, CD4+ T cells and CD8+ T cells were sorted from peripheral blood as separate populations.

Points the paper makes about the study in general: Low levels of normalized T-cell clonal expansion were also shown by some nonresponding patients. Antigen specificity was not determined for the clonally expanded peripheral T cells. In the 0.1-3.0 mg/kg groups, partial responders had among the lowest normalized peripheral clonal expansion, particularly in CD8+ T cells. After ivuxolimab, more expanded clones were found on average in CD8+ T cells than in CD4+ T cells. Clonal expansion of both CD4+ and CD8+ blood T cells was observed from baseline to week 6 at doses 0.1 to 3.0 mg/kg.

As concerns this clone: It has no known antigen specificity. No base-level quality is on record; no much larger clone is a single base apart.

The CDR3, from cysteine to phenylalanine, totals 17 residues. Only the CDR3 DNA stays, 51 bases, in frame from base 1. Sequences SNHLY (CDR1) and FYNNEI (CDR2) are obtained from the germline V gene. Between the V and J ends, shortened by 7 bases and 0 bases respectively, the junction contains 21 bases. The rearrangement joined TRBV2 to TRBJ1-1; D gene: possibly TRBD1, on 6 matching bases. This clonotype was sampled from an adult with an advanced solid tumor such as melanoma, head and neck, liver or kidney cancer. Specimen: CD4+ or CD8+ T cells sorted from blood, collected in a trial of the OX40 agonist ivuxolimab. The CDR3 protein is CASTPMTGSLMNTEAFF. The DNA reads TGTGCCAGCACCCCGATGACAGGTTCGCTTATGAACACTGAAGCTTTCTTT.